The T cell receptor beta chain described here comes from a study of cytomegalovirus exposure and HLA in healthy donors. Study observations and caveats: A few V segments could not be told apart, such as TRBV6-2 and TRBV6-3, and were left out. The study had only CMV serostatus as immune exposure information.

Each donor was healthy, and each was a bone marrow donor. The PCR made use of 60 Vbeta and 13 Jbeta primers. Sequencing used immunoSEQ multiplex PCR; TCRdb keeps in-frame clones, though not all of them. The sample includes roughly 120,000 clones, 55% to 75% of them seen just once. V was shortened by 3 bases and J by 8 bases, with 19 bases between the two germline ends. In germline, CDR1 is LNHDA, CDR2 SQIVND (reference sequence). This CDR3 has 15 amino acids. In the case of this clone: The target antigen is unknown.

The origin of this receptor is a woman aged 35 to 49 in good health and CMV-seropositive. This chain links TRBV19 with TRBJ1-2; D is unclear. The sequenced material came from PBMCs. In DNA form, the CDR3 reads TGTGCCAGTAGTATTCGCGAACTACCCCGCCGGGGCTACACCTTC. Protein sequence: CASSIRELPRRGYTF. The whole variable domain, remainder taken from reference TRBV19 and TRBJ1-2, is DGGITQSPKYLFRKEGQNVTLSCEQNLNHDAMYWYRQDPGQGLRLIYYSQIVNDFQKGDIAEGYSVSREKKESFPLTVTSAQKNPTAFYLCASSIRELPRRGYTFGSGTRLTVV.